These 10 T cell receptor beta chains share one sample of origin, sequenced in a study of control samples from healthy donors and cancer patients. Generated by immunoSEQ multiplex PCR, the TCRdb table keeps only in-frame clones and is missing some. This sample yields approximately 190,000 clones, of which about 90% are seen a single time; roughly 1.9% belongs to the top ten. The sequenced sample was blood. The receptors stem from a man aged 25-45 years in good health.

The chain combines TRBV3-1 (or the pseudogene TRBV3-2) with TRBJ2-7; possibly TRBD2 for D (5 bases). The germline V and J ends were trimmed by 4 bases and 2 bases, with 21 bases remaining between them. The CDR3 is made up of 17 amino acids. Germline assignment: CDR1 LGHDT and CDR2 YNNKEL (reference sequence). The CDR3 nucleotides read TGTGCCAGCAGCCCAAGCGGAGAAGGACGAACAACCTACGAGCAGTACTTC. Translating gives CASSPSGEGRTTYEQYF.

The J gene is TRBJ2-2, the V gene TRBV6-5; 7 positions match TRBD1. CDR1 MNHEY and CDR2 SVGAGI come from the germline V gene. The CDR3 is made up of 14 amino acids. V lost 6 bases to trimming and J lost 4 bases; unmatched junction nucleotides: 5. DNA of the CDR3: TGTGCCAGCAGCCGAGGGACAGCCACCGGGGAGCTGTTTTTT. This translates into CASSRGTATGELFF.

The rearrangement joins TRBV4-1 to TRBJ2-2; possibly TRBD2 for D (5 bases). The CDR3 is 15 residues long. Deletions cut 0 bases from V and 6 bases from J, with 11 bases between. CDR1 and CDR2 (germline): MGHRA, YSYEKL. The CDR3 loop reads CASSQERGSAGELFF. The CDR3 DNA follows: TGCGCCAGCAGCCAAGAACGGGGATCGGCCGGGGAGCTGTTTTTT.

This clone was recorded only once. CDR3 loop: CASSYRSSTGSEAFF. The DNA of the CDR3 is TGTGCCAGCAGTTACCGTTCCTCGACAGGGAGTGAAGCTTTCTTT. V usage is TRBV6-5 and J usage is TRBJ1-1; 7 bases are a match to TRBD1. V shed 2 bases, J shed 7 bases, and the junction held 10 bases outside the gene matches. This CDR3 spans 15 amino acids. CDR1 and CDR2 (germline): MNHEY, SVGAGI.

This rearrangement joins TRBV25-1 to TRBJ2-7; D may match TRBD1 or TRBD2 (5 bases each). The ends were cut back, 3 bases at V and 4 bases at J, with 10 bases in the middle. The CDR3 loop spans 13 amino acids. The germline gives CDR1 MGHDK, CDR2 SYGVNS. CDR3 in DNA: TGTGCCAGCAGTGATTGGGACGAGTACGAGCAGTACTTC. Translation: CASSDWDEYEQYF.

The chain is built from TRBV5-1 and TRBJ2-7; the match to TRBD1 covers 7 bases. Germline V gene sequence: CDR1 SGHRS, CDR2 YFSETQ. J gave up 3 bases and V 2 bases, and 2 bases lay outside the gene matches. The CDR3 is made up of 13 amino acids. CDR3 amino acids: CASSFGQDYEQYF. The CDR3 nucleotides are TGCGCCAGCAGCTTCGGACAGGACTACGAGCAGTACTTC.

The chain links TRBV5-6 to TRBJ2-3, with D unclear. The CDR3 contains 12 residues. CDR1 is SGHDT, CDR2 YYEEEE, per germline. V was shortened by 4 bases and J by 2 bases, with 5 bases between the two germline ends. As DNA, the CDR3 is TGTGCCAGCAGCACCAACACAGATACGCAGTATTTT. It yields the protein CASSTNTDTQYF.

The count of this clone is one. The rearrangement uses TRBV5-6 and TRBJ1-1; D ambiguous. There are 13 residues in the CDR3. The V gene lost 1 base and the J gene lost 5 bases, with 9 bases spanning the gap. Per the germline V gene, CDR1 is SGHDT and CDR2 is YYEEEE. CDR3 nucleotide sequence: TGTGCCAGCAGCTTGACGGGAGGGACTGAAGCTTTCTTT. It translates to CASSLTGGTEAFF.

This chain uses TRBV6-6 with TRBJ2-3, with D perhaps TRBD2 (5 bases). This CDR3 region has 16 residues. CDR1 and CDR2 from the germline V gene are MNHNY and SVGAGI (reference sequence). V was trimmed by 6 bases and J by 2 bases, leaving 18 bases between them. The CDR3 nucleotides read TGTGCCAGCAGGCCCGCCCCTGGAGGATCCACAGATACGCAGTATTTT. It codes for CASRPAPGGSTDTQYF.

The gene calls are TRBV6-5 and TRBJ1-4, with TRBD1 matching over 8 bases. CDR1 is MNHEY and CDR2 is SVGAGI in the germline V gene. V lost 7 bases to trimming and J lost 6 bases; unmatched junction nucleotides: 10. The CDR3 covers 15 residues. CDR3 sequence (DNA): TGTGCCAGCAAGGGCAGGGGGCGCCGAGATGAAAAACTGTTTTTT. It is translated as CASKGRGRRDEKLFF.